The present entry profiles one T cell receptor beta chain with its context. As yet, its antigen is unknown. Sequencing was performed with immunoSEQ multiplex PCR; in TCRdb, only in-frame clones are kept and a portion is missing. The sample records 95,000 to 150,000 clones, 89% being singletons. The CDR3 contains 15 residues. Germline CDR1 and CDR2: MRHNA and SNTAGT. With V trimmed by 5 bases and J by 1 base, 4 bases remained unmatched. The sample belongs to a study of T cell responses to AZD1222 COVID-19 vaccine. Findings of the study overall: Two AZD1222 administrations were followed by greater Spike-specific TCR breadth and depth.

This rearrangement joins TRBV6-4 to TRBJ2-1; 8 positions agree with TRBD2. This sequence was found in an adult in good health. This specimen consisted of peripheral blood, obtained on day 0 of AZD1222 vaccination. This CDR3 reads CASSRGLGSYNEQFF. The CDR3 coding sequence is TGTGCCAGCAGTAGGGGACTAGGATCCTACAATGAGCAGTTCTTC.